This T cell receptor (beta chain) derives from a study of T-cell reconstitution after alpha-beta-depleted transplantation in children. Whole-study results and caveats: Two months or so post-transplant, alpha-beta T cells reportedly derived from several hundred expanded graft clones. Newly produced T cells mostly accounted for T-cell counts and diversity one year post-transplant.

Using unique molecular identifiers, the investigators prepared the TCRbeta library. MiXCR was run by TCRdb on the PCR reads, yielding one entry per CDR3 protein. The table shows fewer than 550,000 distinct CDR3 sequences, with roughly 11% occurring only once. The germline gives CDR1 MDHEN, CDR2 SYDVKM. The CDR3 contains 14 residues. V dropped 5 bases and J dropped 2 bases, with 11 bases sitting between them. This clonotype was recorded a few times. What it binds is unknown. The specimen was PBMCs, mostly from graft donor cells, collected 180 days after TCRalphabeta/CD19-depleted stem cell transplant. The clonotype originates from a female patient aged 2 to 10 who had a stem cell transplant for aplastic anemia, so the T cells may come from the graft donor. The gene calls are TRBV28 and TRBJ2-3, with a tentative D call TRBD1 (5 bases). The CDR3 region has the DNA TGTGCCAGCAGTCGGACACCAAACACAGATACGCAGTATTTT. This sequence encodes CASSRTPNTDTQYF.